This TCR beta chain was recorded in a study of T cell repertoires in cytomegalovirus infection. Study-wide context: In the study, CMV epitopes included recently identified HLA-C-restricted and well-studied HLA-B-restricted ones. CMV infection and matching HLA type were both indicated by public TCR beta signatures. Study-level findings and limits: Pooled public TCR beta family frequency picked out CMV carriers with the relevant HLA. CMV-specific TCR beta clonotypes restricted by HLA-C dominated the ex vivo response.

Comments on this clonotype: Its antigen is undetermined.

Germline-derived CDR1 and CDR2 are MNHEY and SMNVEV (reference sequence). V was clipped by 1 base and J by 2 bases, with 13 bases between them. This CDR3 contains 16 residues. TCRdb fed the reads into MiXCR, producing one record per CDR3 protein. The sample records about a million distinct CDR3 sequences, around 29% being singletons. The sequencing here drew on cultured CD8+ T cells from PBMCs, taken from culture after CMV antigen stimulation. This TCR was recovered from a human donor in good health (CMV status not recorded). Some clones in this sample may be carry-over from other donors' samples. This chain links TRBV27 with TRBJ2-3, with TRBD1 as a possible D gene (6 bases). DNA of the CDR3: TGTGCCAGCAGTTTATTTCAGGGGACCCACACAGATACGCAGTATTTT. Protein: CASSLFQGTHTDTQYF.